This TCR beta chain is drawn from a study of control samples from healthy donors and cancer patients. Looked up from germline, CDR1 is LNHDA and CDR2 is SQIVND (reference sequence). Trimming shortened V by 5 bases and J by 4 bases, and 15 bases separated the two germline ends. This CDR3 comprises 15 residues. Data came from immunoSEQ multiplex PCR; TCRdb stores just in-frame clones and leaves some out. The data show 150,000 to 200,000 clones, roughly 92% seen once. The sequence was obtained from a woman in her late teens or twenties in good health. The chain has TRBV19 and TRBJ1-5, with a possible D match to TRBD1 (5 bases). The sample comprised blood. The CDR3 protein is CASSPGTVQNQPQHF. For the CDR3, the DNA is TGTGCCAGTAGTCCCGGGACGGTGCAAAATCAGCCCCAGCATTTT.